These 15 T cell receptor beta chains originate from one sample sequenced in a study of cytomegalovirus exposure and HLA in healthy donors. This PCR relied on a set of 60 Vbeta primers and 13 Jbeta primers. Clones were sequenced by immunoSEQ multiplex PCR, and TCRdb holds only the in-frame ones, with some missing. This sample yields about 120,000 clones, of which around 79% are seen a single time; approximately 1.5% belongs to the top ten. Sequenced material: PBMCs. These receptor sequences come from a woman aged 18-29 years in good health and CMV-seronegative.

This rearrangement joins TRBV7-9 to TRBJ1-2; D is undetermined. Germline V gene lookup returns CDR1 SEHNR and CDR2 FQNEAQ (reference sequence). The CDR3 runs to 14 residues. V was trimmed by 5 bases and J by 3 bases, leaving 13 bases between them. CDR3 protein: CASSPATVYYGYTF. DNA for the CDR3: TGTGCCAGCAGCCCGGCCACAGTATACTATGGCTACACCTTC. Full variable domain (outside the CDR3, taken from reference TRBV7-9 and TRBJ1-2): DTGVSQNPRHKITKRGQNVTFRCDPISEHNRLYWYRQTLGQGPEFLTYFQNEAQLEKSRLLSDRFSAERPKGSFSTLEIQRTEQGDSAMYLCASSPATVYYGYTFGSGTRLTVV.

This clone has just a few counts. J is TRBJ2-2 and V is TRBV6-5; 7 bases fit TRBD1. After removal of 6 bases from V and 3 bases from J, the junction contained 7 bases not matched to a gene. This CDR3 has 15 residues. CDR1 MNHEY and CDR2 SVGAGI come from the germline V gene. The DNA of the CDR3 is TGTGCCAGCAGCCAAGAGGGGGCAGACACCGGGGAGCTGTTTTTT. This translates into CASSQEGADTGELFF.

This clone was observed a handful of times. The chain couples TRBV7-7 to TRBJ2-1; 7 positions match TRBD1. The ends lost 5 bases at V and 6 bases at J; junction bases unmatched: 10. From germline, CDR1 is SSHAT and CDR2 FNYEAQ (reference sequence). The CDR3 is made up of 15 amino acids. As DNA, the CDR3 is TGTGCCAGCAGCCATAGACAGGGACCCTCCAATGAGCAGTTCTTC. This gives the protein CASSHRQGPSNEQFF.

The rearrangement links TRBV7-6 to TRBJ2-1, with D perhaps TRBD1 (5 bases). V was trimmed by 5 bases and J by 13 bases, leaving 15 bases between them. This CDR3 has 12 residues. The germline V gene has CDR1 SGHVS and CDR2 FNYEAQ. CDR3 DNA sequence: TGTGCCAGCAGCCCCCAGGGAATCCCACAGTTCTTC. This codes for CASSPQGIPQFF.

The chain recombines TRBV7-2 with TRBJ1-5; D is unclear. Deletions cut 3 bases from V and 0 bases from J, with 6 bases between. The CDR3 consists of 14 residues. Germline lookup yields CDR1 SGHTA and CDR2 FQGNSA. CDR3 protein: CASSLTHSNQPQHF. DNA for the CDR3: TGTGCCAGCAGCTTGACACATAGCAATCAGCCCCAGCATTTT.

J is TRBJ1-6 and V is TRBV25-1; D is unresolved. Between the trimmed V and J ends, which lost 6 bases and 3 bases, there was a span of 6 bases. This CDR3 has 13 amino acids. Germline values: CDR1 MGHDK, CDR2 SYGVNS. CDR3 DNA: TGTGCCAGCAGCGCTAACTATAATTCACCCCTCCACTTT. It codes for CASSANYNSPLHF.

This chain uses TRBV2 with TRBJ2-4; D might be TRBD2 (6 bases). Germline V CDR1 and CDR2: SNHLY, FYNNEI. V was shortened by 2 bases and J by 8 bases, with 13 bases between the two germline ends. The CDR3 totals 14 residues. CDR3 sequence (DNA): TGTGCCAGCAGTGAACCGGGAGCGACGGACATTCAGTACTTC. It yields the protein CASSEPGATDIQYF.

The chain has TRBV2 and TRBJ2-7, with D possibly matching TRBD2 (5 bases). Germline loops: CDR1 SNHLY, CDR2 FYNNEI. Trimming removed 6 bases from V and 3 bases from J, with 6 bases in between. The CDR3 has 11 amino acids. The CDR3 coding sequence is TGTGCCAGCAGGAGCGGCTACGAGCAGTACTTC. Translation: CASRSGYEQYF.

The chain couples TRBV7-9 to TRBJ2-1; 12 bases are shared with TRBD2. The junction had 8 bases not matched to a gene; V was cut back by 4 bases and J by 4 bases. Per germline, CDR1 SEHNR and CDR2 FQNEAQ (reference sequence). The CDR3 totals 17 residues. The CDR3 spells CASSSTRTSGKYNEQFF. For the CDR3, the DNA is TGTGCCAGCAGCTCGACCCGGACTAGCGGGAAATACAATGAGCAGTTCTTC. Using reference TRBV7-9 and TRBJ2-1 for the parts outside the CDR3, the full variable domain is DTGVSQNPRHKITKRGQNVTFRCDPISEHNRLYWYRQTLGQGPEFLTYFQNEAQLEKSRLLSDRFSAERPKGSFSTLEIQRTEQGDSAMYLCASSSTRTSGKYNEQFFGPGTRLTVL.

The chain employs TRBV4-1 and TRBJ1-2, with D perhaps matching TRBD1 (6 bases). V lost 1 base and J lost 3, with 12 bases in between. CDR3 size: 15 residues. CDR1 MGHRA and CDR2 YSYEKL come from the germline V gene. CDR3 region: CASSQAPGQHYGYTF. CDR3 DNA: TGCGCCAGCAGCCAAGCTCCAGGACAGCACTATGGCTACACCTTC.

The rearrangement links TRBV9 to TRBJ1-1; D may be TRBD1 (5 bases). Trimming took 4 bases from V and 3 from J, leaving 16 bases between them. Germline CDR1 and CDR2: SGDLS and YYNGEE. This CDR3 comprises 15 residues. CDR3 DNA sequence: TGTGCCAGCAGCCCACACAGGTCCCAGTACACTGAAGCTTTCTTT. This gives the protein CASSPHRSQYTEAFF.

This clone was picked up one time. V and J are TRBV19 and TRBJ1-1; 7 bases agree with TRBD1. The CDR3 covers 16 residues. Trimming at V came to 6 bases and at J to 2 bases, leaving 12 bases not matched to a gene. CDR1 is LNHDA, CDR2 SQIVND, per germline (reference sequence). CDR3 region: CASSQGGGPSNTEAFF. For the CDR3, the DNA is TGTGCCAGTAGCCAAGGGGGCGGCCCATCAAACACTGAAGCTTTCTTT.

This chain links TRBV7-6 with TRBJ1-5, with D perhaps matching TRBD1 (6 bases). From germline, CDR1 is SGHVS and CDR2 FNYEAQ. This CDR3 has 14 residues. The V end was cut by 1 base, the J end by 5 bases, with 9 bases between. The CDR3 spells CASSLEGGDQPQHF. CDR3 bases: TGTGCCAGCAGCTTAGAAGGGGGAGATCAGCCCCAGCATTTT.

V is TRBV7-9 and J is TRBJ1-1; TRBD1 agrees at 10 bases. V trimming: 5 bases; J trimming: 4 bases; junction bases outside the gene matches: 7. Germline CDR1 reads SEHNR; CDR2 reads FQNEAQ (reference sequence). This CDR3 contains 15 residues. The chain's CDR3 is CASSLGTGAGTEAFF. In DNA, the CDR3 is TGTGCCAGCAGCCTCGGGACAGGGGCGGGCACTGAAGCTTTCTTT. Together with reference TRBV7-9 and TRBJ1-1, the CDR3 gives the full variable domain: DTGVSQNPRHKITKRGQNVTFRCDPISEHNRLYWYRQTLGQGPEFLTYFQNEAQLEKSRLLSDRFSAERPKGSFSTLEIQRTEQGDSAMYLCASSLGTGAGTEAFFGQGTRLTVV.

The chain is built from TRBV11-2 and TRBJ1-1; D uncertain. The CDR3 sequence is 13 residues long. The germline V gene encodes CDR1 SGHAT and CDR2 FQNNGV. The V and J ends lost 4 bases and 0 bases respectively, with 6 bases between them. CDR3 DNA: TGTGCCAGCAGCTCTACAGTGAACACTGAAGCTTTCTTT. Its translation is CASSSTVNTEAFF.